This TCR beta chain stems from a study of regulatory T cells in long-lasting Graves disease. This clonotype has at least ten counts. Sequencing libraries for TCR beta were prepared with iRepertoire HTBI primers and Arm-PCR of CDR3 regions. TCRdb reanalysed the multiplex PCR reads using MiXCR and keeps one entry per CDR3 protein. The table includes 450,000 to 600,000 distinct CDR3 sequences, about 17% detected once. Germline V CDR1 and CDR2: DFQATT, SNEGSKA (reference sequence). The CDR3 has 14 residues. Unmatched junction bases numbered 8, after V lost 8 bases and J lost 2 bases. Time point specified: newly diagnosed GD, antithyroid drugs for less than 3 months. Following extraction of RNA from PBMCs, that RNA was used to make the TCR library. American Thyroid Association guidelines defined how Graves' disease was diagnosed. The same sample was also used in a study of T cells in Graves' hyperthyroidism and ophthalmopathy.

This sample comprised peripheral blood mononuclear cells (PBMCs), obtained at new diagnosis, from a patient treated with antithyroid drugs. This TCR derives from a middle-aged man with Graves disease. V and J are TRBV20-1 and TRBJ2-2, with 7 bases identical to TRBD1. The CDR3 DNA reads as TGCAGTACTCAGGACAGGCCAAACACCGGGGAGCTGTTTTTT. Translating gives CSTQDRPNTGELFF.